Sequencing of this T cell receptor beta chain was carried out in a study of T cell responses to AZD1222 COVID-19 vaccine. Sequenced by immunoSEQ multiplex PCR; TCRdb stores in-frame clones only, minus some. The data contain around 200,000 clones, roughly 94% of them singletons. This receptor was taken from an adult who received the AZD1222 COVID-19 vaccine. The specimen comprised peripheral blood, sampled 28 days after the second AZD1222 dose.

CDR3 in amino acids: CASSLGQGDQPQHF. CDR3 in DNA: TGTGCCAGCAGCTTAGGACAGGGGGATCAGCCCCAGCATTTT. The chain recombines TRBV7-9 with TRBJ1-5; 9 bases map to TRBD1. V was clipped by 1 base and J by 5 bases; unmatched bases: 0. Germline CDR1 reads SEHNR; CDR2 reads FQNEAQ (reference sequence). This CDR3 is 14 amino acids long.